These 2 T cell receptor beta chains share one sample of origin, sequenced in a study of beta chain features in type 1 diabetes. Reverse transcribing all isolated RNA meant expressed TCRB transcripts were sequenced. Measured with immunoSEQ multiplex PCR; TCRdb has only the in-frame clones, and not every one. The repertoire holds some 270,000 clones, with roughly 14% as singletons. The sequencing input was naive CD4+ T cells from blood. The receptor source for this set is a woman in her thirties or forties in good health.

In this sample, this clone turned up a few times. The V call is TRBV6-1, the J call TRBJ2-5; 7 nucleotides match TRBD1. Germline CDR1 reads MNHNS; CDR2 reads SASEGT. V lost 0 bases and J lost 4; bases outside the gene matches: 8. The length of the CDR3 is 16 residues. CDR3 residues: CASSEAGRQGRETQYF. As DNA, the CDR3 is TGTGCCAGCAGTGAAGCTGGGCGACAGGGTAGAGAGACCCAGTACTTC.

This clone has a handful of counts. The CDR3 DNA sequence: TGTGCCAGCAGCGGGGGACAGACCTACGAGCAGTACTTC. Encoded protein: CASSGGQTYEQYF. The chain has TRBV6-5 and TRBJ2-7; D is possibly TRBD1 (7 bases). The CDR3 is made up of 13 amino acids. Trimming took 6 bases from V and 2 from J, leaving 11 bases between them. CDR1 is MNHEY, CDR2 SVGAGI, per germline.